Listed below are T cell receptor beta chains from one sample, sequenced in a study of Graves' ophthalmopathy and Graves' hyperthyroidism. Via MiXCR, TCRdb re-called the multiplex PCR reads, giving one row per CDR3 protein. This table holds about 550,000 distinct CDR3 sequences, just under 40% found once. The sample taken for sequencing was peripheral blood or thyroid tissue (not recorded which). All receptors derive from an adult man with Graves' hyperthyroidism. Each CDR3 is given with its conserved first and last residue. The order of the fields is D gene, V gene, clone size, J gene, CDR3 protein, CDR3 DNA. A D gene is named only where the DNA matches it firmly. Some rows have no size entry. The others give once, few or many, or a class for an expanded clone.

D: TRBD2
V: TRBV5-1
size: NA
J: TRBJ2-7
CDR3: CASSQTSGGHEQYF
DNA: TGCGCCAGCAGCCAAACTAGCGGGGGCCACGAGCAGTACTTC

D: TRBD1
V: TRBV27
size: few
J: TRBJ2-5
CDR3: CASRGTGLQETQYF
DNA: TGTGCCAGCAGAGGGACAGGACTGCAAGAGACCCAGTACTTC

D: NA
V: TRBV9
size: NA
J: TRBJ1-3
CDR3: CASSFGGRGSGGNTIYF
DNA: TGTGCCAGCAGCTTCGGCGGGAGGGGATCGGGTGGAAACACCATATATTTT

D: TRBD1
V: TRBV19
size: NA
J: TRBJ1-1
CDR3: CATSDREFSTEAFF
DNA: TGTGCCACCTCGGACAGGGAATTCTCCACTGAAGCTTTCTTT

D: TRBD2
V: TRBV29-1
size: many
J: TRBJ2-5
CDR3: CSVAGTSGYQETQYF
DNA: TGCAGCGTTGCAGGGACTAGCGGTTACCAAGAGACCCAGTACTTC

D: NA
V: TRBV6-5
size: many
J: TRBJ1-2
CDR3: CASSRSGVWGPHGYTF
DNA: TGTGCCAGCAGTCGGTCTGGAGTATGGGGACCGCATGGCTACACCTTC

D: TRBD1
V: TRBV29-1
size: NA
J: TRBJ1-1
CDR3: CSVEGGQGRSEAFF
DNA: TGCAGCGTTGAGGGGGGACAGGGCCGATCGGAAGCTTTCTTT

D: NA
V: TRBV15
size: many
J: TRBJ2-5
CDR3: CATSREEGTPQETQYF
DNA: TGTGCCACCAGCAGAGAAGAGGGGACCCCCCAAGAGACCCAGTACTTC

D: TRBD2
V: TRBV5-8
size: many
J: TRBJ2-7
CDR3: CASSPGGEGEQYF
DNA: TGTGCCAGCAGCCCTGGTGGGGAGGGCGAGCAGTACTTC

D: TRBD2
V: TRBV5-4
size: many
J: TRBJ2-5
CDR3: CASSLARAGGETQYF
DNA: TGTGCCAGCAGCTTGGCCCGGGCGGGGGGAGAGACCCAGTACTTC

D: TRBD1
V: TRBV6-5
size: few
J: TRBJ1-2
CDR3: CASRPTGTGLNGYTF
DNA: TGTGCCAGCAGGCCAACCGGGACAGGGTTGAATGGCTACACCTTC

D: TRBD1
V: TRBV5-8
size: few
J: TRBJ1-1
CDR3: CAGDRGRWTEAFF
DNA: TGTGCCGGGGACAGGGGGCGTTGGACTGAAGCTTTCTTT

D: TRBD2
V: TRBV7-2
size: few
J: TRBJ2-1
CDR3: CASSAGLAALHNEQFF
DNA: TGTGCCAGCAGCGCGGGACTAGCCGCTCTCCACAATGAGCAGTTCTTC

D: NA
V: TRBV12-3/TRBV12-4
size: NA
J: TRBJ2-2
CDR3: CASSINTGELLF
DNA: TGTGCCAGCAGTATTAACACCGGGGAGCTGCTTTTT

D: NA
V: TRBV7-9
size: NA
J: TRBJ2-7
CDR3: CASSVGGPYEQYF
DNA: TGTGCCAGCAGTGTAGGGGGGCCCTACGAGCAGTACTTC

D: NA
V: TRBV20-1
size: NA
J: TRBJ2-5
CDR3: CSAAQGGAWARETQYF
DNA: TGCAGTGCCGCCCAGGGGGGAGCATGGGCCCGAGAGACCCAGTACTTC

D: NA
V: TRBV10-3
size: NA
J: TRBJ1-1
CDR3: CAISARDQRPLNTEAFF
DNA: TGTGCCATCAGTGCTAGAGATCAAAGACCCTTGAACACTGAAGCTTTCTTT

D: NA
V: TRBV7-6
size: few
J: TRBJ2-3
CDR3: CASSLEGATDTQYF
DNA: TGTGCTAGCAGCTTAGAAGGGGCCACAGATACGCAGTATTTT

D: TRBD2
V: TRBV7-9
size: many
J: TRBJ2-1
CDR3: CASSFRLAGGNEQFF
DNA: TGTGCCAGCAGCTTTCGGTTAGCGGGGGGCAATGAGCAGTTCTTC

D: NA
V: TRBV25-1
size: NA
J: TRBJ1-2
CDR3: CASSPQHGTNYGYTF
DNA: TGTGCCAGCTCACCACAGCACGGAACGAACTATGGCTACACCTTC

D: NA
V: TRBV5-1
size: many
J: TRBJ2-2
CDR3: CASSAPDSGELFF
DNA: TGCGCCAGCAGCGCCCCGGACTCCGGGGAGCTGTTTTTT

D: NA
V: TRBV7-2
size: NA
J: TRBJ2-1
CDR3: CASSQTRGEQFF
DNA: TGTGCCAGCAGCCAAACTAGAGGTGAGCAGTTCTTC

D: NA
V: TRBV12-3/TRBV12-4
size: many
J: TRBJ2-5
CDR3: CASSADFTQKTQYF
DNA: TGTGCCAGCAGCGCCGACTTTACCCAAAAGACCCAGTACTTC

D: TRBD2
V: TRBV29-1
size: NA
J: TRBJ2-1
CDR3: CSVQKGTSGNNEQFF
DNA: TGCAGCGTCCAAAAAGGGACTAGCGGCAACAATGAGCAGTTCTTC

D: TRBD2
V: TRBV7-2
size: NA
J: TRBJ2-7
CDR3: CASSRLAVGYEQYF
DNA: TGTGCCAGCAGCCGACTAGCGGTGGGTTACGAGCAGTACTTC

D: NA
V: TRBV11-2
size: NA
J: TRBJ2-2
CDR3: CASRHPRGGSGRELFF
DNA: TGTGCCAGCAGACACCCCAGGGGGGGCTCGGGCAGGGAGCTGTTTTTT

D: NA
V: TRBV7-3
size: many
J: TRBJ1-5
CDR3: CASSSPSGGRVNQPQHF
DNA: TGTGCCAGCAGCTCCCCCTCGGGGGGCAGGGTCAACCAGCCCCAGCATTTT

D: TRBD1
V: TRBV2
size: NA
J: TRBJ1-2
CDR3: CASSERTGREGYTF
DNA: TGTGCCAGCAGTGAACGGACAGGGCGTGAGGGCTACACCTTC

D: NA
V: TRBV7-8
size: once
J: TRBJ1-6
CDR3: CASSTSLNSPLHF
DNA: TGTGCCAGCAGTACGTCCTTAAATTCACCCCTCCACTTT

D: TRBD1
V: TRBV7-9
size: NA
J: TRBJ2-7
CDR3: CASSLAKPGTGVDEQYF
DNA: TGTGCCAGCAGCTTAGCGAAACCCGGGACAGGGGTGGACGAGCAGTACTTC

D: NA
V: TRBV7-9
size: NA
J: TRBJ2-6
CDR3: CASRGGRVRGANVLTF
DNA: TGTGCCAGCAGGGGCGGCAGGGTTCGTGGGGCCAACGTCCTGACTTTC

D: NA
V: TRBV9
size: NA
J: TRBJ2-3
CDR3: CASSSGRSSTDTQYF
DNA: TGCGCCAGCAGCTCCGGACGGTCTAGCACAGATACGCAGTATTTT

D: TRBD2
V: TRBV7-7
size: many
J: TRBJ2-5
CDR3: CASSLVGLAGQETQYF
DNA: TGTGCTAGCAGCTTAGTGGGACTAGCGGGCCAAGAGACCCAGTACTTC

D: NA
V: TRBV10-3
size: NA
J: TRBJ1-4
CDR3: CAISESRQGGSENEKLFF
DNA: TGTGCCATCAGTGAGTCCCGGCAGGGCGGGTCAGAGAATGAAAAACTGTTTTTT

D: NA
V: TRBV30
size: NA
J: TRBJ2-2
CDR3: CAWSQPAYAGELFF
DNA: TGTGCCTGGAGTCAGCCAGCATACGCCGGGGAGCTGTTTTTT

D: NA
V: TRBV4-1
size: NA
J: TRBJ1-2
CDR3: CASSVAVSNYGYTF
DNA: TGCGCCAGCAGTGTAGCGGTAAGCAACTATGGCTACACCTTC

D: TRBD2
V: TRBV7-9
size: once
J: TRBJ2-2
CDR3: CASSSPRGPGLADTSNTGELFF
DNA: TGTGCCAGCAGCTCACCACGAGGACCGGGACTAGCGGACACATCGAACACCGGGGAGCTGTTTTTT

D: TRBD2
V: TRBV7-9
size: NA
J: TRBJ2-2
CDR3: CASSSGTSGELFF
DNA: TGTGCCAGCAGTAGCGGGACTAGCGGGGAGCTGTTTTTT

D: NA
V: TRBV12-3/TRBV12-4
size: few
J: TRBJ1-1
CDR3: CASSKGPSGGVAFF
DNA: TGTGCCAGCAGTAAGGGACCTTCAGGCGGAGTAGCTTTCTTT

D: NA
V: TRBV7-9
size: NA
J: TRBJ1-5
CDR3: CASSHVSREQPQHF
DNA: TGTGCCAGCAGCCACGTCTCGCGGGAACAGCCCCAGCATTTT

D: NA
V: TRBV6-5
size: many
J: TRBJ1-4
CDR3: CASSYSSAGNEKLFF
DNA: TGTGCCAGCAGTTACTCTAGTGCAGGGAACGAAAAACTGTTTTTT

D: NA
V: TRBV30
size: few
J: TRBJ1-2
CDR3: CAWSVNREYGYTF
DNA: TGTGCCTGGAGTGTTAACAGGGAGTATGGCTACACCTTC

D: NA
V: TRBV28
size: NA
J: TRBJ1-5
CDR3: CASSFRGLGNQPQHF
DNA: TGTGCCAGCAGTTTCAGGGGTCTGGGCAATCAGCCCCAGCATTTT

D: TRBD1
V: TRBV20-1
size: NA
J: TRBJ1-1
CDR3: CSAPGTGGYTEAFF
DNA: TGCAGTGCTCCCGGGACAGGGGGCTACACTGAAGCTTTCTTT

D: NA
V: TRBV10-2
size: NA
J: TRBJ2-6
CDR3: CASSDEKSRANVLTF
DNA: TGCGCCAGCAGTGATGAGAAATCTAGGGCCAACGTCCTGACTTTC

D: TRBD1
V: TRBV7-2
size: NA
J: TRBJ2-5
CDR3: CASSHGTGDANEQYF
DNA: TGTGCCAGCAGCCACGGGACAGGGGATGCCAATGAGCAGTACTTC

D: TRBD2
V: TRBV10-3
size: few
J: TRBJ2-7
CDR3: CAISDASGGSYEQYF
DNA: TGTGCCATCAGTGATGCCAGCGGGGGCTCCTACGAGCAGTACTTC

D: NA
V: TRBV7-8
size: NA
J: TRBJ1-2
CDR3: CASSPQPDLGGYTF
DNA: TGTGCCAGCAGCCCCCAGCCCGATCTCGGTGGCTACACCTTC

D: TRBD2
V: TRBV6-1
size: many
J: TRBJ2-2
CDR3: CASRLTSGGTGELFF
DNA: TGTGCCAGCAGGCTCACTAGCGGGGGGACCGGGGAGCTGTTTTTT

D: TRBD1
V: TRBV7-9
size: many
J: TRBJ1-2
CDR3: CASSKGMAGGGRGYTF
DNA: TGTGCCAGTTCCAAGGGGATGGCAGGGGGCGGCCGTGGCTACACCTTC

D: NA
V: TRBV2
size: once
J: TRBJ2-7
CDR3: CASRGDEQYF
DNA: TGTGCCAGCAGGGGGGACGAGCAGTACTTC

D: NA
V: TRBV20-1
size: few
J: TRBJ1-2
CDR3: CSAGGTLYGYTF
DNA: TGCAGTGCAGGGGGGACTCTATATGGCTACACCTTC

D: NA
V: TRBV2
size: many
J: TRBJ1-2
CDR3: CASSDPANYGYTF
DNA: TGTGCCAGCAGTGACCCCGCGAACTATGGCTACACCTTC

D: TRBD1
V: TRBV29-1
size: many
J: TRBJ1-2
CDR3: CSAPRTGTKGGYTF
DNA: TGCAGCGCTCCGAGGACAGGCACGAAGGGTGGCTACACCTTC

D: NA
V: TRBV5-8
size: many
J: TRBJ1-1
CDR3: CASSLDQGRFDTEAFF
DNA: TGTGCCAGCAGCTTGGATCAGGGGCGATTTGACACTGAAGCTTTCTTT

D: NA
V: TRBV24-1
size: NA
J: TRBJ2-5
CDR3: CATSDWGSGKETQYF
DNA: TGTGCCACCAGTGATTGGGGGTCAGGAAAAGAGACCCAGTACTTC

D: NA
V: TRBV28
size: many
J: TRBJ1-1
CDR3: CASSLNLEAFF
DNA: TGTGCCAGCAGTTTGAACCTCGAAGCTTTCTTT

D: TRBD1
V: TRBV10-3
size: many
J: TRBJ2-5
CDR3: CAIRDPGQGSETQYF
DNA: TGTGCCATCAGAGACCCGGGACAGGGGTCGGAGACCCAGTACTTC

D: NA
V: TRBV5-1
size: many
J: TRBJ1-2
CDR3: CASAAPGAQDYGYTF
DNA: TGCGCCAGCGCTGCCCCAGGGGCGCAGGACTATGGCTACACCTTC

D: NA
V: TRBV10-3
size: many
J: TRBJ2-2
CDR3: CAISDWMQGRAGELFF
DNA: TGTGCCATCAGTGACTGGATGCAGGGGAGGGCCGGGGAGCTGTTTTTT